Listed below are T cell receptor beta chains from one sample, sequenced in a study of cytomegalovirus exposure and HLA in healthy donors. Data came from immunoSEQ multiplex PCR; TCRdb stores just in-frame clones and leaves some out. Altogether some 100,000 clones are present, around 72% being singletons, with the ten largest covering 13% to 15%. The sequencing sample was made of PBMCs. Receptors originate from a male donor in good health and CMV-seropositive. The CDR3 runs from the conserved cysteine through the conserved F or W. The order of the fields is J gene, clone size, V gene, D gene, CDR3 protein, CDR3 DNA. The D gene is left open where the match is weak. Rows may omit the clone size; those that give it use once, few, many or a size class.

J gene: TRBJ2-5; clone size: few; V gene: TRBV20-1; D gene: NA; CDR3 protein: CSARRETQYF; CDR3 DNA: TGCAGTGCTAGACGGGAGACCCAGTACTTC
J gene: TRBJ1-6; clone size: few; V gene: TRBV27; D gene: TRBD1; CDR3 protein: CASSLAGTGGGSPLHF; CDR3 DNA: TGTGCCAGCAGTTTAGCCGGGACAGGGGGCGGATCACCCCTCCACTTT
J gene: TRBJ1-2; clone size: few; V gene: TRBV7-9; D gene: NA; CDR3 protein: CASSLQNLYGYTF; CDR3 DNA: TGTGCCAGCAGCCTTCAGAACCTCTATGGCTACACCTTC
J gene: TRBJ2-7; clone size: NA; V gene: TRBV7-2; D gene: TRBD1; CDR3 protein: CASSLARTGVYEQYF; CDR3 DNA: TGTGCCAGCAGCTTAGCTCGGACAGGGGTCTACGAGCAGTACTTC
J gene: TRBJ1-4; clone size: NA; V gene: TRBV5-4; D gene: TRBD1; CDR3 protein: CASSLGQGESYEKLFF; CDR3 DNA: TGTGCCAGCAGCCTAGGACAGGGGGAGAGTTATGAAAAACTGTTTTTT
J gene: TRBJ2-5; clone size: NA; V gene: TRBV28; D gene: NA; CDR3 protein: CASTPTQKVEETQYF; CDR3 DNA: TGTGCCAGCACCCCGACTCAAAAGGTTGAAGAGACCCAGTACTTC
J gene: TRBJ2-7; clone size: NA; V gene: TRBV4-3; D gene: TRBD1; CDR3 protein: CASSQDAGGRYEQYF; CDR3 DNA: TGCGCCAGCAGCCAAGACGCAGGGGGCCGGTACGAGCAGTACTTC
J gene: TRBJ1-2; clone size: NA; V gene: TRBV5-1; D gene: TRBD1; CDR3 protein: CASSGAGTGRLNYGYTF; CDR3 DNA: TGCGCCAGCAGCGGTGCCGGGACAGGGCGTTTAAACTATGGCTACACCTTC
J gene: TRBJ2-7; clone size: NA; V gene: TRBV15; D gene: TRBD1; CDR3 protein: CATSRESRGLDEQYF; CDR3 DNA: TGTGCCACCAGCAGAGAATCCAGGGGGCTTGACGAGCAGTACTTC
J gene: TRBJ2-1; clone size: NA; V gene: TRBV7-2; D gene: TRBD2; CDR3 protein: CASSSLKSGGYNEQFF; CDR3 DNA: TGTGCCAGCAGCTCTCTAAAAAGCGGGGGCTACAATGAGCAGTTCTTC
J gene: TRBJ1-5; clone size: few; V gene: TRBV5-6; D gene: NA; CDR3 protein: CASSNWGGNQPQHF; CDR3 DNA: TGTGCCAGCAGCAACTGGGGCGGCAATCAGCCCCAGCATTTT
J gene: TRBJ2-7; clone size: NA; V gene: TRBV11-3; D gene: NA; CDR3 protein: CASSSPFGQARYEQYF; CDR3 DNA: TGTGCCAGCAGCTCCCCATTTGGGCAGGCCCGCTACGAGCAGTACTTC
J gene: TRBJ2-7; clone size: NA; V gene: TRBV11-2; D gene: TRBD1; CDR3 protein: CASSLGPGGHREQYF; CDR3 DNA: TGTGCCAGCAGCTTAGGCCCAGGGGGCCATCGAGAGCAGTACTTC
J gene: TRBJ2-3; clone size: NA; V gene: TRBV7-6; D gene: TRBD2; CDR3 protein: CASSLLAGALTDTQYF; CDR3 DNA: TGTGCCAGCAGCTTACTAGCGGGGGCCCTCACAGATACGCAGTATTTT
J gene: TRBJ1-2; clone size: NA; V gene: TRBV5-6; D gene: NA; CDR3 protein: CASSPENSDGYTF; CDR3 DNA: TGTGCCAGCAGCCCCGAGAATTCGGATGGCTACACCTTC
J gene: TRBJ2-2; clone size: NA; V gene: TRBV7-9; D gene: NA; CDR3 protein: CASSPGWATGELFF; CDR3 DNA: TGTGCCAGCAGTCCCGGTTGGGCGACCGGGGAGCTGTTTTTT
J gene: TRBJ1-4; clone size: NA; V gene: TRBV11-2; D gene: TRBD1; CDR3 protein: CASSFSGGDGEKLFF; CDR3 DNA: TGTGCCAGCAGCTTTTCAGGGGGCGACGGTGAAAAACTGTTTTTT
J gene: TRBJ2-4; clone size: NA; V gene: TRBV5-4; D gene: TRBD2; CDR3 protein: CASSDRAGGPANIQYF; CDR3 DNA: TGTGCCAGCAGCGATCGAGCGGGGGGCCCCGCAAACATTCAGTACTTC
J gene: TRBJ1-2; clone size: few; V gene: TRBV30; D gene: NA; CDR3 protein: CAWSGSSQGYTF; CDR3 DNA: TGTGCCTGGAGTGGGAGTAGTCAGGGCTACACCTTC
J gene: TRBJ1-6; clone size: NA; V gene: TRBV11-3; D gene: NA; CDR3 protein: CASSFQEGLYNSPLHF; CDR3 DNA: TGTGCCAGCAGCTTCCAGGAGGGACTATATAATTCACCCCTCCACTTT
J gene: TRBJ2-7; clone size: NA; V gene: TRBV6-5; D gene: TRBD2; CDR3 protein: CASSYSIAGGPYEQYF; CDR3 DNA: TGTGCTAGCAGTTACTCGATAGCGGGGGGGCCTTACGAGCAGTACTTC
J gene: TRBJ2-1; clone size: few; V gene: TRBV7-2; D gene: TRBD1; CDR3 protein: CASSDRQGVGEQFF; CDR3 DNA: TGTGCCAGCAGCGACCGACAGGGGGTGGGTGAGCAGTTCTTC
J gene: TRBJ1-2; clone size: NA; V gene: TRBV19; D gene: TRBD1; CDR3 protein: CASKDRANYGYTF; CDR3 DNA: TGTGCCAGCAAGGACAGGGCTAACTATGGCTACACCTTC
J gene: TRBJ2-5; clone size: once; V gene: TRBV2; D gene: TRBD2; CDR3 protein: CASSPQAGGQETQYF; CDR3 DNA: TGTGCCAGCAGTCCCCAAGCGGGGGGGCAAGAGACCCAGTACTTC
J gene: TRBJ1-2; clone size: NA; V gene: TRBV18; D gene: NA; CDR3 protein: CASSPLGPGTF; CDR3 DNA: TGTGCCAGCTCACCACTTGGCCCGGGAACGTTC
J gene: TRBJ2-7; clone size: NA; V gene: TRBV7-9; D gene: TRBD2; CDR3 protein: CASSLGGTSAYEQYF; CDR3 DNA: TGTGCCAGCAGCTTAGGTGGGACTAGCGCCTACGAGCAGTACTTC
J gene: TRBJ1-3; clone size: few; V gene: TRBV18; D gene: NA; CDR3 protein: CASSLGVTGSGNTIYF; CDR3 DNA: TGTGCCAGCTCACTGGGCGTGACAGGCTCTGGAAACACCATATATTTT
J gene: TRBJ1-6; clone size: NA; V gene: TRBV5-4; D gene: NA; CDR3 protein: CASSLVGSRNSPLHF; CDR3 DNA: TGTGCCAGCAGCTTGGTAGGATCCAGGAATTCACCCCTCCACTTT
J gene: TRBJ1-5; clone size: NA; V gene: TRBV6-4; D gene: NA; CDR3 protein: CASSEELNQPQHF; CDR3 DNA: TGTGCCAGCAGTGAGGAGCTCAATCAGCCCCAGCATTTT
J gene: TRBJ1-2; clone size: NA; V gene: TRBV5-1; D gene: TRBD1; CDR3 protein: CASSAGQANYGYTF; CDR3 DNA: TGCGCCAGCAGCGCGGGACAGGCAAACTATGGCTACACCTTC
J gene: TRBJ2-5; clone size: NA; V gene: TRBV5-1; D gene: TRBD1; CDR3 protein: CASSVDRGPEETQYF; CDR3 DNA: TGCGCCAGCAGCGTGGACAGGGGGCCCGAAGAGACCCAGTACTTC
J gene: TRBJ2-3; clone size: NA; V gene: TRBV28; D gene: NA; CDR3 protein: CASTSGGRTDTQYF; CDR3 DNA: TGTGCCAGCACCTCCGGGGGTCGCACAGATACGCAGTATTTT
J gene: TRBJ2-3; clone size: NA; V gene: TRBV15; D gene: TRBD1; CDR3 protein: CATRTGLTDTQYF; CDR3 DNA: TGTGCCACGAGGACAGGATTAACAGATACGCAGTATTTT
J gene: TRBJ1-5; clone size: few; V gene: TRBV5-5; D gene: NA; CDR3 protein: CASSPTGISNQPQHF; CDR3 DNA: TGTGCCAGCAGCCCAACAGGGATTAGCAATCAGCCCCAGCATTTT
J gene: TRBJ2-2; clone size: NA; V gene: TRBV7-9; D gene: TRBD1; CDR3 protein: CASSPGTGNTGELFF; CDR3 DNA: TGTGCCAGCAGCCCCGGGACAGGGAACACCGGGGAGCTGTTTTTT
J gene: TRBJ2-5; clone size: NA; V gene: TRBV7-2; D gene: TRBD2; CDR3 protein: CASSLGGGGTFRETQYF; CDR3 DNA: TGTGCCAGCAGCTTAGGCGGCGGGGGGACCTTCCGGGAGACCCAGTACTTC
J gene: TRBJ2-3; clone size: NA; V gene: TRBV30; D gene: TRBD2; CDR3 protein: CAWSVQRGGRTQYF; CDR3 DNA: TGTGCCTGGAGTGTACAGCGGGGGGGGCGTACGCAGTATTTT
J gene: TRBJ2-3; clone size: NA; V gene: TRBV28; D gene: NA; CDR3 protein: CASSFSPRRFADTQYF; CDR3 DNA: TGTGCCAGCAGTTTTAGCCCTAGACGGTTCGCAGATACGCAGTATTTT
J gene: TRBJ2-1; clone size: once; V gene: TRBV5-1; D gene: TRBD2; CDR3 protein: CASSLTTSGGGNEQFF; CDR3 DNA: TGCGCCAGCAGCCTCACCACTAGCGGGGGGGGGAATGAGCAGTTCTTC
J gene: TRBJ1-4; clone size: few; V gene: TRBV9; D gene: NA; CDR3 protein: CASSVTGQGNEKLFF; CDR3 DNA: TGTGCCAGCAGCGTCACAGGGCAGGGTAATGAAAAACTGTTTTTT
J gene: TRBJ2-7; clone size: NA; V gene: TRBV5-6; D gene: NA; CDR3 protein: CASSLSVLTYEQYF; CDR3 DNA: TGTGCCAGCAGCTTGAGTGTACTAACCTACGAGCAGTACTTC
J gene: TRBJ2-3; clone size: NA; V gene: TRBV5-4; D gene: TRBD1; CDR3 protein: CASSLGQGADTQYF; CDR3 DNA: TGTGCCAGCAGCTTGGGTCAGGGGGCAGATACGCAGTATTTT
J gene: TRBJ1-5; clone size: NA; V gene: TRBV27; D gene: NA; CDR3 protein: CASSPLIGGPSMSNQPQHF; CDR3 DNA: TGTGCCAGCAGTCCACTCATAGGGGGACCTTCTATGTCGAATCAGCCCCAGCATTTT
J gene: TRBJ1-2; clone size: NA; V gene: TRBV4-3; D gene: NA; CDR3 protein: CASSQDRAGGLGYTF; CDR3 DNA: TGCGCCAGCAGCCAAGATCGGGCCGGGGGGCTTGGCTACACCTTC
J gene: TRBJ2-7; clone size: NA; V gene: TRBV4-1; D gene: NA; CDR3 protein: CASSPDRPGVQYF; CDR3 DNA: TGCGCCAGCAGCCCCGACAGGCCCGGGGTGCAGTACTTC
J gene: TRBJ2-3; clone size: NA; V gene: TRBV6-4; D gene: TRBD1; CDR3 protein: CASSDRTGDTDTQYF; CDR3 DNA: TGTGCCAGCAGTGACCGGACAGGGGACACAGATACGCAGTATTTT
J gene: TRBJ2-7; clone size: once; V gene: TRBV7-8; D gene: NA; CDR3 protein: CASSFAVGASYEQYF; CDR3 DNA: TGTGCCAGCAGCTTCGCAGTAGGAGCAAGTTACGAGCAGTACTTC
J gene: TRBJ2-5; clone size: NA; V gene: TRBV2; D gene: NA; CDR3 protein: CASGQGRQTQYF; CDR3 DNA: TGTGCCAGCGGCCAGGGGCGGCAGACCCAGTACTTC
J gene: TRBJ1-1; clone size: few; V gene: TRBV5-1; D gene: NA; CDR3 protein: CASSPGGTGMNTEAFF; CDR3 DNA: TGCGCCAGCAGCCCGGGCGGTACGGGGATGAACACTGAAGCTTTCTTT
J gene: TRBJ1-2; clone size: NA; V gene: TRBV6-5; D gene: NA; CDR3 protein: CASTPNRALGYGYTF; CDR3 DNA: TGTGCCAGCACCCCTAACAGGGCTCTAGGCTATGGCTACACCTTC
J gene: TRBJ1-6; clone size: NA; V gene: TRBV5-6; D gene: NA; CDR3 protein: CASSPKGFPSSPLHF; CDR3 DNA: TGTGCCAGCAGCCCAAAGGGGTTCCCGTCTTCACCCCTCCACTTT
J gene: TRBJ2-6; clone size: NA; V gene: TRBV2; D gene: NA; CDR3 protein: CASSERRVSGANVLTF; CDR3 DNA: TGTGCCAGCAGTGAAAGGAGAGTCTCTGGGGCCAACGTCCTGACTTTC
J gene: TRBJ1-3; clone size: NA; V gene: TRBV7-2; D gene: NA; CDR3 protein: CASSAAGSSGNTIYF; CDR3 DNA: TGTGCCAGCAGTGCGGCGGGGAGCTCTGGAAACACCATATATTTT
J gene: TRBJ2-2; clone size: NA; V gene: TRBV13; D gene: TRBD1; CDR3 protein: CASSFGSGGQNTGELFF; CDR3 DNA: TGTGCCAGCAGCTTCGGGTCAGGGGGCCAAAACACCGGGGAGCTGTTTTTT
J gene: TRBJ2-5; clone size: NA; V gene: TRBV6-1; D gene: TRBD1; CDR3 protein: CASSPMGQGSETQYF; CDR3 DNA: TGTGCCAGCAGCCCGATGGGACAGGGGAGCGAGACCCAGTACTTC
J gene: TRBJ1-4; clone size: NA; V gene: TRBV13; D gene: NA; CDR3 protein: CASSLRGNNEKLFF; CDR3 DNA: TGTGCCAGCAGCTTAAGAGGGAATAATGAAAAACTGTTTTTT
J gene: TRBJ1-6; clone size: NA; V gene: TRBV7-2; D gene: NA; CDR3 protein: CASSLEIVGGTGSPLHF; CDR3 DNA: TGTGCCAGCAGCTTAGAAATCGTAGGGGGTACGGGTTCACCCCTCCACTTT
J gene: TRBJ1-1; clone size: NA; V gene: TRBV27; D gene: TRBD1; CDR3 protein: CASRPGTGYMLSTEAFF; CDR3 DNA: TGTGCCAGCAGACCCGGGACAGGGTATATGTTGAGCACTGAAGCTTTCTTT
J gene: TRBJ1-2; clone size: NA; V gene: TRBV15; D gene: NA; CDR3 protein: CATSRGTAGGKGYTF; CDR3 DNA: TGTGCCACCAGCAGAGGAACAGCAGGAGGCAAGGGCTACACCTTC
J gene: TRBJ1-2; clone size: NA; V gene: TRBV6-5; D gene: NA; CDR3 protein: CASSRTGRDYGYTF; CDR3 DNA: TGTGCCAGCAGTAGAACAGGTCGGGACTATGGCTACACCTTC